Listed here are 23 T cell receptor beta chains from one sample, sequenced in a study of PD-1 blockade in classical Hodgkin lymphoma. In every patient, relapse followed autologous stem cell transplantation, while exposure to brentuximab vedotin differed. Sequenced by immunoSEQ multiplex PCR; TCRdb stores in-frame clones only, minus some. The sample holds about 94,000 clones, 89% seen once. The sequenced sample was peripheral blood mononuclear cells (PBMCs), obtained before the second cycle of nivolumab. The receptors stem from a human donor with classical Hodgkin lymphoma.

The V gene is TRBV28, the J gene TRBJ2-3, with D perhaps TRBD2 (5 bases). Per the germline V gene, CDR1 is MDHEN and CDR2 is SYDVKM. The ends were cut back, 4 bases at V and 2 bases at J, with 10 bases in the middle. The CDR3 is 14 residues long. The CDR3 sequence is CASSSLRATDTQYF. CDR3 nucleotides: TGTGCCAGCAGTTCCCTGAGGGCCACAGATACGCAGTATTTT.

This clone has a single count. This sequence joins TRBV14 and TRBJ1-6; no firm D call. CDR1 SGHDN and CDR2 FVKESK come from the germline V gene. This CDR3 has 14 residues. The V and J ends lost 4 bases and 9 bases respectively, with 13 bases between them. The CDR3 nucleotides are TGTGCCAGCAGCCTTTCGGGGAATGGTTCACCCCTCCACTTT. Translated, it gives CASSLSGNGSPLHF.

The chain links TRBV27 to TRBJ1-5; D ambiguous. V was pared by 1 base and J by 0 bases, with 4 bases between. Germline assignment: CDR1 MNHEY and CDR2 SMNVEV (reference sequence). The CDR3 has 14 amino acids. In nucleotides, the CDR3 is TGTGCCAGCAGTTTATTCCCTAGCAATCAGCCCCAGCATTTT. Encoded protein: CASSLFPSNQPQHF.

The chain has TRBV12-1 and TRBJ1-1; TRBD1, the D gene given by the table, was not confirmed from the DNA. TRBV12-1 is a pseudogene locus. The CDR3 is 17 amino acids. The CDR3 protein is CASSYGARDSANTEAFF. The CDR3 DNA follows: TGTGCCAGCAGCTATGGTGCCCGTGACAGTGCGAACACTGAAGCTTTCTTT.

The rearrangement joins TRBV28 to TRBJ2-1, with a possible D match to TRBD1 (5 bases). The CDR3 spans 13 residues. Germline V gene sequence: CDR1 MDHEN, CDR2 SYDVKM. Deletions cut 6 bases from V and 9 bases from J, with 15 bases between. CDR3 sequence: CASRGTGLGEQFF. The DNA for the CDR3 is TGTGCCAGCAGGGGAACAGGATTGGGTGAGCAGTTCTTC.

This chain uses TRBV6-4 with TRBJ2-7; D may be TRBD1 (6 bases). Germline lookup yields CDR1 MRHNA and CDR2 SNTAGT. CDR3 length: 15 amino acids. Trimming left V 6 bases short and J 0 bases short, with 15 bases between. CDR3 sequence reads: CASSLPWTDSYEQYF. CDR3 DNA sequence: TGTGCCAGCAGCCTTCCCTGGACAGACTCCTACGAGCAGTACTTC.

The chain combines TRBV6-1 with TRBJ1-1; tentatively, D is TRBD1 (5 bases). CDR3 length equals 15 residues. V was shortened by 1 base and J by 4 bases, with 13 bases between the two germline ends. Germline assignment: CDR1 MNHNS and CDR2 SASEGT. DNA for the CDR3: TGTGCCAGCAGTGAAGTTGGGGGTATCGGCACTGAAGCTTTCTTT. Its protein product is CASSEVGGIGTEAFF.

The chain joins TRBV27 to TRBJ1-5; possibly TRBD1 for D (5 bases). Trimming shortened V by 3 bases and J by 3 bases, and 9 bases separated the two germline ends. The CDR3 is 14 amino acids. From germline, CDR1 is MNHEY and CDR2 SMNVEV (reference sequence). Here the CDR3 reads CASSLQGFNQPQHF. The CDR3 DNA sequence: TGTGCCAGCAGTTTGCAGGGTTTCAATCAGCCCCAGCATTTT.

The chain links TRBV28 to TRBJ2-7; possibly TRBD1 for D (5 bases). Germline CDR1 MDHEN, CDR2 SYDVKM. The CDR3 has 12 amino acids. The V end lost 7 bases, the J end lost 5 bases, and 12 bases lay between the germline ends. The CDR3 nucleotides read TGTGCCAGCAACGGCAGGGTCCACGAGCAGTACTTC. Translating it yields CASNGRVHEQYF.

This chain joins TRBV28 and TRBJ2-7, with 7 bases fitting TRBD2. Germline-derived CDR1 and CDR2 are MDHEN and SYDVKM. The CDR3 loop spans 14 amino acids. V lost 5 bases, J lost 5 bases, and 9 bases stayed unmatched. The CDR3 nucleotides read TGTGCCAGCAGTGCCCAAACTAGCGTACACGAGCAGTACTTC. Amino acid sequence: CASSAQTSVHEQYF.

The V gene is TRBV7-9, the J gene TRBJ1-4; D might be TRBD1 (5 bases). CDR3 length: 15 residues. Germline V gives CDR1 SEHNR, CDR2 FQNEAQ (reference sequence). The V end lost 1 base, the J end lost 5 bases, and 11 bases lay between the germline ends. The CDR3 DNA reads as TGTGCCAGCAGCTTAGGGAGGGGCAAGAATGAAAAACTGTTTTTT. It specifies CASSLGRGKNEKLFF.

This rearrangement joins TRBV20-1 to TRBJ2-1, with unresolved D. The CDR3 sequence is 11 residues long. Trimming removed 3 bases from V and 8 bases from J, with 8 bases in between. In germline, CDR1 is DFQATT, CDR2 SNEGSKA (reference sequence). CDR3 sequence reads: CSASGWDEQFF. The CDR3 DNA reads TGCAGTGCTAGCGGGTGGGATGAGCAGTTCTTC.

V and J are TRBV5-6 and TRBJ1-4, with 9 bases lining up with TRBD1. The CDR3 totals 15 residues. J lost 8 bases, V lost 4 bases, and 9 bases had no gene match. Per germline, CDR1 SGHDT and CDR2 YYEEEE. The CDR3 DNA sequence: TGTGCCAGCAGCGTGAGACAGGGGGGTCGAGAAAAACTGTTTTTT. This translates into CASSVRQGGREKLFF. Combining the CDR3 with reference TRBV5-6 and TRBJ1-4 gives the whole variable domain DAGVTQSPTHLIKTRGQQVTLRCSPKSGHDTVSWYQQALGQGPQFIFQYYEEEERQRGNFPDRFSGHQFPNYSSELNVNALLLGDSALYLCASSVRQGGREKLFFGSGTQLSVL.

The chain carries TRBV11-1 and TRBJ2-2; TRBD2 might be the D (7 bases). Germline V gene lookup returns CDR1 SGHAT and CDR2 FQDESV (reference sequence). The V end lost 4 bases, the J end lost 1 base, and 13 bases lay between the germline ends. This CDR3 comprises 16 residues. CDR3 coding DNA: TGTGCCAGCAGCTCAGAGGGGGGGAAGAACACCGGGGAGCTGTTTTTT. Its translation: CASSSEGGKNTGELFF. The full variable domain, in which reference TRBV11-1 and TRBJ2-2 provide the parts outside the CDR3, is EAEVAQSPRYKITEKSQAVAFWCDPISGHATLYWYRQILGQGPELLVQFQDESVVDDSQLPKDRFSAERLKGVDSTLKIQPAELGDSAMYLCASSSEGGKNTGELFFGEGSRLTVL.

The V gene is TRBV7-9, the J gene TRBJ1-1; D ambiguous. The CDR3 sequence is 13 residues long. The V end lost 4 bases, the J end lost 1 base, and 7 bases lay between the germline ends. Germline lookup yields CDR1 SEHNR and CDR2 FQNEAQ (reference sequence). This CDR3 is CASSSPGNTEAFF. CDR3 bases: TGTGCCAGCAGCTCTCCCGGGAACACTGAAGCTTTCTTT.

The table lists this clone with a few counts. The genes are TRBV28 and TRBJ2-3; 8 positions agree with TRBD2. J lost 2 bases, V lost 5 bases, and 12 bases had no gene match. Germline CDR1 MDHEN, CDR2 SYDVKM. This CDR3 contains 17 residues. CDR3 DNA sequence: TGTGCCAGCAGTCTTCCCCCCACTAGCGGCTACACAGATACGCAGTATTTT. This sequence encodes CASSLPPTSGYTDTQYF.

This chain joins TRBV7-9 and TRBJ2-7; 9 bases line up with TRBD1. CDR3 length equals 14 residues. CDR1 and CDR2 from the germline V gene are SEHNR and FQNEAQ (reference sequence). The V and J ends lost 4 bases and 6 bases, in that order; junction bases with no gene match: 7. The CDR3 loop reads CASSSRDRAREQYF. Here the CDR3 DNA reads TGTGCCAGCAGCTCCCGGGACAGGGCGCGCGAGCAGTACTTC. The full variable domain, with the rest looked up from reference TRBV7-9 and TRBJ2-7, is DTGVSQNPRHKITKRGQNVTFRCDPISEHNRLYWYRQTLGQGPEFLTYFQNEAQLEKSRLLSDRFSAERPKGSFSTLEIQRTEQGDSAMYLCASSSRDRAREQYFGPGTRLTVT.

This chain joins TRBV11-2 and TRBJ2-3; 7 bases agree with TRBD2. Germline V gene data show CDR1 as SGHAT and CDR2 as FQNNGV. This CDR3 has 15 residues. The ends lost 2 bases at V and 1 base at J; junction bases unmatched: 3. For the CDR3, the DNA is TGTGCCAGCAGCTTACTCCTAGCGGGCACAGATACGCAGTATTTT. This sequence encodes CASSLLLAGTDTQYF.

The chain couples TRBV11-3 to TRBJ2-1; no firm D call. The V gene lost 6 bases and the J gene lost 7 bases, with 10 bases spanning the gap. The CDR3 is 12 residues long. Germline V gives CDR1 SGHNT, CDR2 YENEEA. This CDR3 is CASSSFGNEQFF. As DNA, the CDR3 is TGTGCCAGCAGTTCCTTCGGGAATGAGCAGTTCTTC. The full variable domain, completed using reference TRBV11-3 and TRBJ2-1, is EAGVVQSPRYKIIEKKQPVAFWCNPISGHNTLYWYLQNLGQGPELLIRYENEEAVDDSQLPKDRFSAERLKGVDSTLKIQPAELGDSAVYLCASSSFGNEQFFGPGTRLTVL.

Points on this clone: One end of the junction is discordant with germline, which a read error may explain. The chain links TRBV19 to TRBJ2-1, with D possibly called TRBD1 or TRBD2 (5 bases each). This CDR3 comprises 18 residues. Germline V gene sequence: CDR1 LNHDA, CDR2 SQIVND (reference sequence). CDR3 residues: CASSRYGAAMVSSNEQFF. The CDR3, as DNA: TGTGCCAGTAGTAGATACGGGGCGGCTATGGTTTCCTCCAATGAGCAGTTCTTC.

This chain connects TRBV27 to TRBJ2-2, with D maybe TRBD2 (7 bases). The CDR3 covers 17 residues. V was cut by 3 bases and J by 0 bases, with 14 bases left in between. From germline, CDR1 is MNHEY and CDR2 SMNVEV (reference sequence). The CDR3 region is CASSFGSGGANTGELFF. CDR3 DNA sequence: TGTGCCAGCAGTTTTGGGTCGGGGGGCGCGAACACCGGGGAGCTGTTTTTT.

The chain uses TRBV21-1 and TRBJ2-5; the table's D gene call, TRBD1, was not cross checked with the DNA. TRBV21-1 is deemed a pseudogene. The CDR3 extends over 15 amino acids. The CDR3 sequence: CASSKLRTGEETQYF. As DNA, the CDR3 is TGTGCCAGCAGCAAATTGAGGACAGGAGAAGAGACCCAGTACTTC.

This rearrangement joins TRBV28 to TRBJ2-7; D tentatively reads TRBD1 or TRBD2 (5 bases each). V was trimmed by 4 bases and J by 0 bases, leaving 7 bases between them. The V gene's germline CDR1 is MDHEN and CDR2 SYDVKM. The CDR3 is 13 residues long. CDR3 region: CASSWDHSYEQYF. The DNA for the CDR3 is TGTGCCAGCAGTTGGGACCACTCCTACGAGCAGTACTTC.